This TCR beta chain was found in a study of T cells after yellow fever vaccination. Study-level background: SMART-Seq v4 Ultra Low Input prepared the low-cell-number fractions. Study-wide points: FACS-sorted repertoires could harbor abundant contaminating bulk-population clonotypes. Reappearance after the booster was seen for most primary-vaccination clones, at roughly 96% CD4 and less than 90% CD8.

This clonotype was detected ten times or more. Its antigen remains unknown. The CDR3 is 12 residues long. Trimming took off 6 bases at V and 5 bases at J, with 8 bases between the two ends. The V gene's germline CDR1 is SGHTA and CDR2 FQGTGA. Via MiXCR, TCRdb re-called the 5' RACE reads, giving one row per CDR3 protein. The sample holds around 160,000 distinct CDR3 sequences, approximately 6.7% seen once. The chain uses TRBV7-3 and TRBJ2-1, with a tentative D call TRBD2 (5 bases). The receptor was derived from a man between 18 and 29 years old who received the YFV17D yellow fever vaccine. The material sequenced was CD4+ T cells sorted from PBMCs, taken less than 6 days after the first yellow fever vaccination. The CDR3 nucleotides are TGTGCCAGCAGTACCGGGAACAATGAGCAGTTCTTC. Amino acid sequence: CASSTGNNEQFF. Full variable domain (missing parts from reference TRBV7-3 and TRBJ2-1): GAGVSQTPSNKVTEKGKYVELRCDPISGHTALYWYRQSLGQGPEFLIYFQGTGAADDSGLPNDRFFAVRPEGSVSTLKIQRTERGDSAVYLCASSTGNNEQFFGPGTRLTVL.